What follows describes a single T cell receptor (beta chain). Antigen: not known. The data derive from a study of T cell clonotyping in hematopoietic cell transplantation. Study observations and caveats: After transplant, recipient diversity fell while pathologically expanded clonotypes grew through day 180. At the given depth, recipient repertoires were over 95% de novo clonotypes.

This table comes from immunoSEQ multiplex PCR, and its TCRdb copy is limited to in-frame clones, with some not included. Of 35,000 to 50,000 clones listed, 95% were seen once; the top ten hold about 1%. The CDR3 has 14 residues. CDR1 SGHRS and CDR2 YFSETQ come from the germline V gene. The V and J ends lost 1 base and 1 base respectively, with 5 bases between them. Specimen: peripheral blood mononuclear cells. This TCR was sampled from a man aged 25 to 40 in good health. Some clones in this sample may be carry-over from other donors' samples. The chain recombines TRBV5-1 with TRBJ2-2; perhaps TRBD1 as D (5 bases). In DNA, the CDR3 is TGCGCCAGCAGCTTGACAGGGAACACCGGGGAGCTGTTTTTT. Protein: CASSLTGNTGELFF.